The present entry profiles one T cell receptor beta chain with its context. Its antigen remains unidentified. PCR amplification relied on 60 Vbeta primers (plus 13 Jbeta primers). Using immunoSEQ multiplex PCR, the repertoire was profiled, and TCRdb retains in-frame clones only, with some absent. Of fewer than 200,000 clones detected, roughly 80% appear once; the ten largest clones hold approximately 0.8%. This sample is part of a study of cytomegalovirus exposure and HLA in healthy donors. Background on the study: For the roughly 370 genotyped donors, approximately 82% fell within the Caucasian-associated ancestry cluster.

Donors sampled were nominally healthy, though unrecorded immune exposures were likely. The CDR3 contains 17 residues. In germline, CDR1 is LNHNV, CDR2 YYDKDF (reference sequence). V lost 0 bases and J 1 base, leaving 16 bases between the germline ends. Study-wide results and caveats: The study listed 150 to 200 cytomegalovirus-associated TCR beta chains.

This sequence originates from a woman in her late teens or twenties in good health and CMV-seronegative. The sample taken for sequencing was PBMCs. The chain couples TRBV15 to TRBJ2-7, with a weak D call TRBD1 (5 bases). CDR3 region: CATSREFTGLLSYEQYF. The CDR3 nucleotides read TGTGCCACCAGCAGAGAATTTACAGGCCTTCTATCCTACGAGCAGTACTTC.